These T cell receptor beta chains were read from a single sample in a study of graft-versus-host responses after intestinal transplantation. Sequencing was performed with immunoSEQ multiplex PCR; in TCRdb, only in-frame clones are kept and a portion is missing. This sample carries approximately 12,000 clones, about 88% of them seen once, and the ten largest clones take about 9.4%. The sequences come from PBMCs, collected almost 310 days after intestinal transplant. Source of these receptors: a human patient who received an intestinal transplant, so some T cells may come from the graft donor. Each CDR3 is given with its conserved first and last residue. Fields, in order: clone size, J gene, V gene, CDR3 protein. Expanded clones are given a class, and other clones once, few, many or no size at all.

size: .
J: TRBJ1-2
V: TRBV6-1
CDR3: CASSRTGFDGYTF

size: .
J: TRBJ2-2
V: TRBV9
CDR3: CASSVSREGGTGELFF

size: .
J: TRBJ1-1
V: TRBV7-8
CDR3: CASSSSMNTEAFF

size: few
J: TRBJ2-7
V: TRBV27
CDR3: CASSLSISGQLITYEQYF

size: .
J: TRBJ1-1
V: TRBV25-1
CDR3: CASSESLDNRNTEAFF

size: .
J: TRBJ2-7
V: TRBV9
CDR3: CASSASGGSPDEQYF

size: .
J: TRBJ1-2
V: TRBV6-4
CDR3: CASSDYRDSYGYTF

size: .
J: TRBJ1-5
V: TRBV7-2
CDR3: CASSLSGIGNQPQHF

size: once
J: TRBJ2-5
V: TRBV7-9
CDR3: CASSSRRPQETQYF

size: few
J: TRBJ1-5
V: TRBV27
CDR3: CASSLRQGNQPQHF

size: .
J: TRBJ2-7
V: TRBV9
CDR3: CASSVDEGQQSYEQYF

size: .
J: TRBJ2-1
V: TRBV19
CDR3: CASSTPDRDLYNEQFF

size: .
J: TRBJ2-3
V: TRBV18
CDR3: CASSPEREALMGTDTQYF

size: .
J: TRBJ2-1
V: TRBV5-1
CDR3: CASSLESTVSNEQFF

size: once
J: TRBJ2-5
V: TRBV2
CDR3: CASSRLAGGRETQYF

size: once
J: TRBJ1-2
V: TRBV5-6
CDR3: CASSEDRGNYGYTF

size: .
J: TRBJ2-3
V: TRBV19
CDR3: CASSSGQGNADTQYF

size: .
J: TRBJ1-5
V: TRBV6-5
CDR3: CASSLQGIGNQPQHF

size: .
J: TRBJ2-7
V: TRBV28
CDR3: CASSTYRDPDYEQYF

size: .
J: TRBJ2-1
V: TRBV2
CDR3: CASSEARLAGEFF

size: .
J: TRBJ2-3
V: TRBV2
CDR3: CASSAKGALDTQYF

size: .
J: TRBJ2-1
V: TRBV19
CDR3: CASSIEESPYNEQFF

size: .
J: TRBJ2-1
V: TRBV7-9
CDR3: CASSLPGQGYSEQFF

size: .
J: TRBJ1-2
V: TRBV28
CDR3: CASSLWQGAVYGYTF

size: .
J: TRBJ1-1
V: TRBV9
CDR3: CASSVGFRGMNTEAFF

size: .
J: TRBJ2-2
V: TRBV7-3
CDR3: CASSPQGTGELFF

size: .
J: TRBJ1-4
V: TRBV18
CDR3: CASSSGQLNEKLFF

size: few
J: TRBJ2-7
V: TRBV7-8
CDR3: CASSFGQRRDEQYF

size: .
J: TRBJ2-7
V: TRBV7-8
CDR3: CVSSLQELAGEWGQYF

size: once
J: TRBJ2-1
V: TRBV10-3
CDR3: CAISVDTGTGEQFF

size: .
J: TRBJ2-1
V: TRBV5-1
CDR3: CASRRLAGDSNEQFF

size: .
J: TRBJ2-7
V: TRBV19
CDR3: CASSPGTSTYEQYF

size: .
J: TRBJ2-1
V: TRBV4-3
CDR3: CASSQGALWLNEQFF

size: .
J: TRBJ2-2
V: TRBV7-2
CDR3: CASSSRDGANTGELFF

size: .
J: TRBJ2-3
V: TRBV21-1
CDR3: CASSKEFVSDDQSGTDTQYF

size: .
J: TRBJ1-4
V: TRBV18
CDR3: CASSRTGTNEKLFF

size: .
J: TRBJ1-3
V: TRBV19
CDR3: CASSSLGGASGNTIYF

size: .
J: TRBJ2-7
V: TRBV1
CDR3: CTSRPTSEYEQYF

size: .
J: TRBJ2-7
V: TRBV4-3
CDR3: CASSQSAGGISYEQYF

size: .
J: TRBJ1-3
V: TRBV5-6
CDR3: CASSRQGGGNTIYF

size: .
J: TRBJ2-7
V: TRBV28
CDR3: CASTPGTLLSYEQYF